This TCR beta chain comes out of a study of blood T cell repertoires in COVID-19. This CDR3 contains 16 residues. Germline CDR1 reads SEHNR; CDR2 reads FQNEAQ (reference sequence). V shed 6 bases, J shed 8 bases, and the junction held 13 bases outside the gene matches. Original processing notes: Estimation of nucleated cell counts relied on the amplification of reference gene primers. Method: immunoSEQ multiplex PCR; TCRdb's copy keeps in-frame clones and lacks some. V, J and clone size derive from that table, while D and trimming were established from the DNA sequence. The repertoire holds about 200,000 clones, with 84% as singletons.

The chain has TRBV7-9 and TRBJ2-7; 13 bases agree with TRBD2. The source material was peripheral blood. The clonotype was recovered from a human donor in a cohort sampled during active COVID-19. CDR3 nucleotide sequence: TGTGCCAGCAGTTACCAGGGGGGGACTAGCGGGATTCAGCAGTACTTC. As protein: CASSYQGGTSGIQQYF.